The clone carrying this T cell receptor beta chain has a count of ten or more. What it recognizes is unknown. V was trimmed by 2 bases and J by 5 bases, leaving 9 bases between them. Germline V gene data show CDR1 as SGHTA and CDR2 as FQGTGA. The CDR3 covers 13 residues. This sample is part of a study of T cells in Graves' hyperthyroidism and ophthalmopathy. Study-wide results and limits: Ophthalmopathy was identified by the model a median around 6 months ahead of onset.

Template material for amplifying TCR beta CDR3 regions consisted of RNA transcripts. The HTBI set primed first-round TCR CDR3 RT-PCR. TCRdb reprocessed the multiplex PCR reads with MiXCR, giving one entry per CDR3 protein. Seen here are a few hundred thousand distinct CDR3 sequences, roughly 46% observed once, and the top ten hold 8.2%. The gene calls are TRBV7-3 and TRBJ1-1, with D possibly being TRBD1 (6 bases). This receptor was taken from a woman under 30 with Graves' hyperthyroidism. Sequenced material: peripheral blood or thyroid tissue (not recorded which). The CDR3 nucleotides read TGTGCCAGCAGCTTATTGACAGGAACTGAAGCTTTCTTT. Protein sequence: CASSLLTGTEAFF.